What follows are 26 T cell receptor beta chains derived from one specimen sequenced in a study of technical replicates of blood from several donors. The repertoire was sequenced with immunoSEQ multiplex PCR; TCRdb's copy has only in-frame clones and lacks some. Found here are approximately 89,000 clones, 94% of them singletons; the top ten hold roughly 0.22%. The specimen sequenced was T cells isolated from PBMCs. These receptor sequences come from a human donor in good health.

The chain has TRBV5-1 and TRBJ2-5; 10 positions match TRBD2. V gave up 3 bases and J gave up 4 bases; unmatched junction bases: 6. The CDR3 extends over 15 amino acids. CDR1 is SGHRS and CDR2 is YFSETQ in the germline V gene. CDR3 sequence reads: CASSSLAGVGETQYF. The CDR3 nucleotides read TGCGCCAGCAGCTCCCTAGCGGGAGTGGGAGAGACCCAGTACTTC.

The genes are TRBV28 and TRBJ2-7; D gene unclear. The V gene lost 5 bases and the J gene lost 7 bases, with 15 bases spanning the gap. The CDR3 spans 13 residues. CDR1 is MDHEN, CDR2 SYDVKM, per germline. CDR3 protein: CASSGSRVSEQYF. DNA of the CDR3: TGTGCCAGCAGTGGTAGCCGGGTCTCAGAGCAGTACTTC.

This chain links TRBV5-1 with TRBJ2-5, with 7 positions matching TRBD1. Germline V gives CDR1 SGHRS, CDR2 YFSETQ. The CDR3 loop spans 15 amino acids. Trimming removed 0 bases from V and 4 bases from J; junction bases left unmatched: 6. The CDR3 loop is CASSLVPGQLETQYF. As DNA, the CDR3 is TGCGCCAGCAGCTTGGTTCCGGGACAGCTAGAGACCCAGTACTTC. The whole variable domain, remainder taken from reference TRBV5-1 and TRBJ2-5, is KAGVTQTPRYLIKTRGQQVTLSCSPISGHRSVSWYQQTPGQGLQFLFEYFSETQRNKGNFPGRFSGRQFSNSRSEMNVSTLELGDSALYLCASSLVPGQLETQYFGPGTRLLVL.

The V call is TRBV6-5, the J call TRBJ2-7, with 7 bases identical to TRBD1. The CDR3 spans 13 residues. Germline V gives CDR1 MNHEY, CDR2 SVGAGI. V shed 5 bases and J 3 bases; nucleotides not matched to a gene: 4. The CDR3 reads CASSPGQVYEQYF. The CDR3 nucleotides are TGTGCCAGCAGTCCCGGACAGGTCTACGAGCAGTACTTC.

This chain joins TRBV25-1 and TRBJ2-1; TRBD2 matches at 11 bases. The CDR3 loop spans 15 amino acids. Looked up from germline, CDR1 is MGHDK and CDR2 is SYGVNS. V lost 4 bases to trimming and J lost 11 bases; unmatched junction nucleotides: 10. The CDR3 is CASSGWGTSGHKQFF. DNA of the CDR3: TGTGCCAGCAGTGGGTGGGGGACTAGCGGCCACAAGCAGTTCTTC.

The chain links TRBV30 to TRBJ1-3, with D possibly TRBD1 on 5 matching bases. Germline V gene lookup returns CDR1 GTSNPN and CDR2 SVGIG (reference sequence). Trimming removed 1 base from V and 11 bases from J, with 12 bases in between. This CDR3 is 12 amino acids long. The CDR3 DNA reads as TGTGCCTGGAGTGCAATCCCAGGGCCCATATATTTT. As protein: CAWSAIPGPIYF.

J is TRBJ2-1 and V is TRBV11-2, with TRBD1 as a possible D gene (6 bases). V was shortened by 3 bases and J by 5 bases, with 8 bases between the two germline ends. In germline, CDR1 is SGHAT, CDR2 FQNNGV. The CDR3 contains 13 residues. CDR3 sequence (DNA): TGTGCCAGCAGCTTCCGACAGGACAATGAGCAGTTCTTC. This gives the protein CASSFRQDNEQFF.

This clone has only one observation. The chain joins TRBV6-5 to TRBJ1-1; D possibly corresponds to TRBD1 (6 bases). This CDR3 has 14 amino acids. Germline lookup yields CDR1 MNHEY and CDR2 SVGAGI. Trimming removed 7 bases from V and 2 bases from J, with 14 bases in between. CDR3 nucleotides: TGTGCCAGCAATAAAGGGGGATTCAACACTGAAGCTTTCTTT. Encoded protein: CASNKGGFNTEAFF.

The chain uses TRBV7-9 and TRBJ1-2; D unclear. V lost 1 base, J lost 4 bases, and 13 bases lay in between. CDR1 SEHNR and CDR2 FQNEAQ come from the germline V gene (reference sequence). The CDR3 length is 15 residues. CDR3: CASSLEAGPLYGYTF. CDR3 sequence (DNA): TGTGCCAGCAGCTTAGAGGCAGGCCCCCTCTATGGCTACACCTTC. The full variable domain, in which reference TRBV7-9 and TRBJ1-2 provide the parts outside the CDR3, is DTGVSQNPRHKITKRGQNVTFRCDPISEHNRLYWYRQTLGQGPEFLTYFQNEAQLEKSRLLSDRFSAERPKGSFSTLEIQRTEQGDSAMYLCASSLEAGPLYGYTFGSGTRLTVV.

Here the CDR3 DNA reads TGTGCCAGCAGTTCATACAGGGGGCCGGGGTCCTACGAGCAGTACTTC. Protein product: CASSSYRGPGSYEQYF. V and J are TRBV11-3 and TRBJ2-7, with 9 positions matching TRBD1. The J segment lost 1 base and the V segment lost 6 bases, leaving 10 bases of the junction unmatched. The CDR3 is 16 residues long. CDR1 and CDR2 (germline): SGHNT, YENEEA.

V is TRBV11-3 and J is TRBJ2-5; 8 bases are shared with TRBD1. The V gene's germline CDR1 is SGHNT and CDR2 YENEEA. The CDR3 is made up of 14 amino acids. V lost 5 bases and J lost 1; bases outside the gene matches: 3. CDR3 protein: CASSHTGGQETQYF. The CDR3 DNA sequence: TGTGCCAGCAGCCACACAGGGGGCCAAGAGACCCAGTACTTC. Supplemented by reference TRBV11-3 and TRBJ2-5, the full variable domain reads EAGVVQSPRYKIIEKKQPVAFWCNPISGHNTLYWYLQNLGQGPELLIRYENEEAVDDSQLPKDRFSAERLKGVDSTLKIQPAELGDSAVYLCASSHTGGQETQYFGPGTRLLVL.

The chain has TRBV27 and TRBJ2-1; 7 nucleotides align to TRBD2. The germline gives CDR1 MNHEY, CDR2 SMNVEV (reference sequence). The CDR3 sequence is 15 residues long. V dropped 0 bases and J dropped 10; count of bases not matched to a gene: 9. This CDR3 is CASSLSPGGLGEQFF. The DNA of the CDR3 is TGTGCCAGCAGTTTATCCCCGGGGGGACTGGGCGAGCAGTTCTTC.

The chain uses TRBV18 and TRBJ2-7, with 8 positions matching TRBD1. Losses at the gene ends were 3 bases for V and 4 bases for J; bases not matched to a gene: 5. The CDR3 loop spans 14 amino acids. Germline assignment: CDR1 KGHSH and CDR2 LQKENI. For the CDR3, the DNA is TGTGCCAGCTCACCTGCTGACAGGGGATACGAGCAGTACTTC. This encodes CASSPADRGYEQYF.

CDR3 in DNA: TGTGCCAGCAGCCCGGTCCCGGGACTAGCGGGAGCCAAGGTTTACAATGAGCAGTTCTTC. Encoded protein: CASSPVPGLAGAKVYNEQFF. V gene TRBV4-2 combines with J gene TRBJ2-1; 14 bases fit TRBD2. V was pared by 4 bases and J by 4 bases, with 15 bases of the junction left unmatched. Germline CDR1 LGHNA, CDR2 YNFKEQ. The CDR3 has 20 residues.

This chain links TRBV5-1 with TRBJ1-5; 8 nucleotides match TRBD1. The germline CDR1 and CDR2 sequences are SGHRS and YFSETQ. V gave up 0 bases and J gave up 1 base; unmatched junction bases: 0. The CDR3 covers 15 residues. The CDR3 DNA sequence: TGCGCCAGCAGCTTGGGACAGGGGAGCAATCAGCCCCAGCATTTT. Protein: CASSLGQGSNQPQHF. The full variable domain, in which reference TRBV5-1 and TRBJ1-5 provide the parts outside the CDR3, is KAGVTQTPRYLIKTRGQQVTLSCSPISGHRSVSWYQQTPGQGLQFLFEYFSETQRNKGNFPGRFSGRQFSNSRSEMNVSTLELGDSALYLCASSLGQGSNQPQHFGDGTRLSIL.

This chain links TRBV6-6 with TRBJ2-7; 13 bases are shared with TRBD2. This CDR3 spans 15 amino acids. The trim removed 6 bases at V and 5 bases at J, leaving 7 bases unmatched. The germline gives CDR1 MNHNY, CDR2 SVGAGI (reference sequence). The CDR3 loop reads CASSPTSGGTHEQYF. In DNA form, the CDR3 reads TGTGCCAGCAGCCCGACTAGCGGGGGGACCCACGAGCAGTACTTC.

This clone was observed a handful of times. This chain uses TRBV2 with TRBJ2-3; 12 nucleotides align to TRBD2. V shed 2 bases, J shed 10 bases, and the junction held 10 bases outside the gene matches. Germline V gene data show CDR1 as SNHLY and CDR2 as FYNNEI. The CDR3 consists of 16 residues. The CDR3 DNA reads as TGTGCCAGCAGTGAAATCTGGCTAGCGGGAGGGTCGGCGCAGTATTTT. The encoded protein is CASSEIWLAGGSAQYF.

This clone occurred once. The chain joins TRBV9 to TRBJ2-5, with 11 bases matching TRBD2. In germline, CDR1 is SGDLS, CDR2 YYNGEE. The CDR3 totals 17 residues. The V and J ends lost 0 bases and 5 bases, in that order; junction bases with no gene match: 9. CDR3 region: CASSVGGTSGYSETQYF. The CDR3 DNA sequence: TGTGCCAGCAGCGTAGGGGGGACTAGCGGTTACAGTGAGACCCAGTACTTC.

The chain joins TRBV11-2 to TRBJ2-5; D might be TRBD1 (8 bases). Germline loops: CDR1 SGHAT, CDR2 FQNNGV. V was pared by 8 bases and J by 0 bases, with 25 bases between. This CDR3 has 18 residues. The CDR3: CASRARQGYSGDQETQYF. The CDR3 coding sequence is TGTGCCAGCCGCGCGAGACAGGGGTACAGCGGGGACCAAGAGACCCAGTACTTC.

As DNA, the CDR3 is TGTGCCAGCAGTTTATATCGTTCCGCCCGGACAGGGGAAGCCTATGGCTACACCTTC. This translates into CASSLYRSARTGEAYGYTF. The chain links TRBV27 to TRBJ1-2; TRBD1 agrees at 9 bases. Germline V gene sequence: CDR1 MNHEY, CDR2 SMNVEV (reference sequence). The ends lost 1 base at V and 4 bases at J; junction bases unmatched: 16. The CDR3 extends over 19 amino acids.

With regard to this clone: This sample includes further DNA sequences coding for the same CDR3. In nucleotides, the CDR3 is TGTGCCAGCAGCTTGGCAGGTGGATCCTACGAGCAGTACTTC. This codes for CASSLAGGSYEQYF. The chain joins TRBV7-9 to TRBJ2-7; D is undetermined. CDR1 and CDR2 from the germline V gene are SEHNR and FQNEAQ (reference sequence). The length of the CDR3 is 14 residues. The germline V and J ends were trimmed by 3 bases and 1 base, with 10 bases remaining between them.

The rearrangement links TRBV28 to TRBJ2-1, with TRBD2 matching 7 bases. The V gene's germline CDR1 is MDHEN and CDR2 SYDVKM. Trimming cost V 8 bases and J 4 bases; bases outside gene matches: 11. CDR3 size: 15 residues. The CDR3 DNA follows: TGTGCCAGCGCCACCCTTAGCGGGCGGTACAATGAGCAGTTCTTC. It codes for CASATLSGRYNEQFF.

J is TRBJ2-2 and V is TRBV5-4; D is possibly TRBD1 (6 bases). The germline V gene has CDR1 SGHNT and CDR2 YYREEE (reference sequence). The CDR3 contains 14 residues. Trimming shortened V by 1 base and J by 6 bases, and 10 bases separated the two germline ends. In nucleotides, the CDR3 is TGTGCCAGCAGCTTGCGGGACACATCCGGGGAGCTGTTTTTT. This gives the protein CASSLRDTSGELFF. Drawing the rest from reference TRBV5-4 and TRBJ2-2, the complete variable domain is ETGVTQSPTHLIKTRGQQVTLRCSSQSGHNTVSWYQQALGQGPQFIFQYYREEENGRGNFPPRFSGLQFPNYSSELNVNALELDDSALYLCASSLRDTSGELFFGEGSRLTVL.

This chain uses TRBV10-3 with TRBJ2-1, with 8 bases matching TRBD2. Germline trimming cut 4 bases from V and 9 bases from J; bases unmatched to any gene: 11. CDR3 size: 15 residues. The germline CDR1 and CDR2 sequences are ENHRY and SYGVKD. CDR3 amino acids: CAISGGSGNIIEQFF. Here the CDR3 DNA reads TGTGCCATCAGTGGGGGTAGCGGGAATATAATTGAGCAGTTCTTC.

In its sample, this clone was seen once. The rearrangement joins TRBV28 to TRBJ2-1; 7 bases map to TRBD1. Germline lookup yields CDR1 MDHEN and CDR2 SYDVKM. After removal of 3 bases from V and 4 bases from J, the junction contained 3 bases not matched to a gene. The CDR3 extends over 14 amino acids. The CDR3, as DNA: TGTGCCAGCAGTTTGAGACAGGGATACAATGAGCAGTTCTTC. Its translation is CASSLRQGYNEQFF.

The V and J genes are TRBV30 and TRBJ1-4; D not certain. From germline, CDR1 is GTSNPN and CDR2 SVGIG (reference sequence). The CDR3 runs 16 residues. V was pared by 3 bases and J by 0 bases, with 14 bases between. The CDR3 region has the DNA TGTGCCTGGAGCTTAACCGGGTCTGCAACTAATGAAAAACTGTTTTTT. This codes for CAWSLTGSATNEKLFF. The entire variable domain, with the rest obtained from reference TRBV30 and TRBJ1-4, is as follows: SQTIHQWPATLVQPVGSPLSLECTVEGTSNPNLYWYRQAAGRGLQLLFYSVGIGQISSEVPQNLSASRPQDRQFILSSKKLLLSDSGFYLCAWSLTGSATNEKLFFGSGTQLSVL.